The text below deals with one T cell receptor beta chain. As yet, its antigen is unknown. Clones were sequenced by immunoSEQ multiplex PCR, and TCRdb holds only the in-frame ones, with some missing. The data hold some 1,100,000 clones, with roughly 74% observed a single time. The data stem from a study of shared clonotypes between healthy human individuals. Points from the study as a whole: Naive subsets, compared against memory subsets, generally had larger estimated richness values.

The material sequenced was memory CD4+ T cells from PBMCs. Specified subset: CD45RA-negative fraction. The receptor was derived from a man younger than 35 in good health. Some clones in this sample may be carry-over from other donors' samples.

The CDR3 sequence: CASSLGPPDMNTEAFF. For the CDR3, the DNA is TGCGCCAGCAGCTTGGGCCCACCGGACATGAACACTGAAGCTTTCTTT. The genes are TRBV5-1 and TRBJ1-1; weak D call: TRBD1 (5 bases). Per germline, CDR1 SGHRS and CDR2 YFSETQ. This CDR3 comprises 16 residues. V lost 0 bases to trimming and J lost 0 bases, with 12 bases between them. Looking up the rest from reference TRBV5-1 and TRBJ1-1 gives the full variable domain: KAGVTQTPRYLIKTRGQQVTLSCSPISGHRSVSWYQQTPGQGLQFLFEYFSETQRNKGNFPGRFSGRQFSNSRSEMNVSTLELGDSALYLCASSLGPPDMNTEAFFGQGTRLTVV.